This T cell receptor beta chain appears in the sequencing data of a study of T cells expressing NK-cell markers. About the study: From sorted CD3+CD56+NKG2C+, CD3+CD56+NKG2C- and CD3+CD56-NKG2C+ T cells came the TCR beta repertoires.

TCRdb reprocessed the 5' RACE reads and reports one entry per CDR3 protein, with no DNA. Its table records fewer than 400,000 distinct CDR3 sequences. There are 12 residues in the CDR3. Per the germline V gene, CDR1 is LGHNT and CDR2 is FRNRAP. The source is a woman aged 45-65 years in good health. The sample taken for sequencing was blood T cells: a sorted CD56 or NKG2C T cell subset, CD4+ or CD8+ T cells, or bulk PBMC T cells (not recorded which). This sequence joins TRBV12-5 and TRBJ2-7. CDR3 sequence reads: CASGPQSYEQYF.